This T cell receptor (beta chain) was sequenced for a study of T cells in Graves' hyperthyroidism and ophthalmopathy. Uncontrolled infection, other autoimmune disease, pregnancy or lactation led to exclusion. Based on clinical symptoms, serum thyroxine and TRAb, thyroid ultrasound and orbital computed tomography, diagnoses were reached. Germline V gene data show CDR1 as MNHNS and CDR2 as SASEGT. J was trimmed by 0 bases and V by 2 bases; bases with no gene match: 10. The CDR3 runs to 18 residues. This clonotype was detected only a few times. Its matching antigen is unknown. Researchers amplified the TCR beta CDR3 regions from RNA transcripts. The HTBI primer set served for first-round RT-PCR of the TCR CDR3. One entry per CDR3 protein results from TCRdb running MiXCR on the multiplex PCR reads. The sample contains about 510,000 distinct CDR3 sequences, around 50% of which appear only once. Study-level findings and limits: Blood also carried most thyroid clonotypes expanded above 0.001.

This TCR was recovered from an adult woman with Graves' disease, either hyperthyroidism or ophthalmopathy (not recorded which). Sequenced sample: peripheral blood or thyroid tissue (not recorded which). V usage is TRBV6-1 and J usage is TRBJ2-5, with 9 bases aligning to TRBD1. This chain's CDR3 is CASSETVPTGGYQETQYF. The CDR3 bases are TGTGCCAGCAGTGAAACGGTACCGACAGGGGGATACCAAGAGACCCAGTACTTC.